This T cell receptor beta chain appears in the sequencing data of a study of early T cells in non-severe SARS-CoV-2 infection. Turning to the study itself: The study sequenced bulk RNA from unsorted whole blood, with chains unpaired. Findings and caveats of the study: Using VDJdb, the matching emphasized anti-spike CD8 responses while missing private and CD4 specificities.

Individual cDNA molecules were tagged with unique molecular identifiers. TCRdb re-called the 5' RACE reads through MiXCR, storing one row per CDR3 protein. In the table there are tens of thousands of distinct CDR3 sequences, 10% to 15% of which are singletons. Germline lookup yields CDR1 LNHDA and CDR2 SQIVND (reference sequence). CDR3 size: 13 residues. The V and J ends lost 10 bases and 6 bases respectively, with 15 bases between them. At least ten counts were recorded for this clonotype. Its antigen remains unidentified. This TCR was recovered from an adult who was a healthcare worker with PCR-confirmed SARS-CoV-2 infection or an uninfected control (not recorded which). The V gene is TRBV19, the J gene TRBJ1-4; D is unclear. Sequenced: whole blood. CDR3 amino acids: CATSEVPDEKLFF. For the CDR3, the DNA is TGTGCCACCTCAGAGGTCCCTGATGAAAAACTGTTTTTT.